These T cell receptor beta chains were read from a single sample in a study of blood T cell repertoires in COVID-19. Assay: immunoSEQ multiplex PCR; the TCRdb copy retains only in-frame clones and omits some. The sample has just under 35,000 clones, around 87% seen once. Sequenced input: peripheral blood. The receptors were sampled from a human donor in a cohort sampled during active COVID-19. The CDR3 runs from the conserved cysteine through the conserved F or W. The order of the fields is clone size, D gene, V gene, J gene, CDR3 protein, CDR3 DNA. D genes are given only for firm matches. A clone size is listed for some rows: how often the clone was seen (once, few, many), or a class if it is expanded.

.	TRBD2	TRBV3-1/TRBV3-2	TRBJ2-7	CASSQDLGRGVEQYF	TGTGCCAGCAGCCAAGATCTTGGACGGGGGGTCGAGCAGTACTTC
.	.	TRBV6-2/TRBV6-3	TRBJ2-7	CASSYYGDYEQYF	TGTGCCAGCAGTTACTACGGAGACTACGAGCAGTACTTC
.	TRBD1	TRBV28	TRBJ1-4	CASGTGGVGGEKLFF	TGTGCCAGCGGGACAGGGGGCGTAGGAGGGGAAAAACTGTTTTTT
.	.	TRBV28	TRBJ1-1	CASSWRGRLPSAFF	TGTGCCAGCAGTTGGCGGGGGAGGTTACCTAGTGCTTTCTTT
.	.	TRBV3-1/TRBV3-2	TRBJ2-7	CASSPRPGSNEQYF	TGTGCCAGCAGTCCCCGGCCAGGGTCCAACGAGCAGTACTTC
.	TRBD2	TRBV29-1	TRBJ2-3	CSVTGTSGMISTDTQYF	TGCAGCGTCACCGGGACTAGCGGAATGATAAGCACAGATACGCAGTATTTT
.	TRBD1	TRBV5-1	TRBJ1-2	CASSATTGTGDGYTF	TGCGCCAGCAGCGCGACGACAGGGACAGGGGATGGCTACACCTTC
.	.	TRBV18	TRBJ1-1	CASSTSTIMNTEAFF	TGTGCCAGCTCTACCAGTACGATTATGAACACTGAAGCTTTCTTT
once	.	TRBV9	TRBJ1-6	CASSVAGGAVSYNSPLHF	TGTGCCAGCAGCGTAGCGGGGGGAGCGGTCTCCTATAATTCACCCCTCCACTTT
.	TRBD1	TRBV6-2/TRBV6-3	TRBJ2-2	CASSKGQGSSGELFF	TGTGCCAGCAGTAAGGGACAGGGTAGTTCCGGGGAGCTGTTTTTT
.	TRBD2	TRBV4-1	TRBJ2-7	CASSQGLAGGSYEQYF	TGCGCCAGCAGCCAAGGTCTAGCGGGGGGCTCCTACGAGCAGTACTTC
.	TRBD1	TRBV3-1/TRBV3-2	TRBJ2-7	CASSQVGIDRGDTYEQYF	TGTGCCAGCAGCCAAGTGGGGATCGACAGGGGTGATACCTACGAGCAGTACTTC
.	.	TRBV27	TRBJ2-7	CASSREAVSSYEQYF	TGTGCCAGCAGCCGCGAGGCAGTGAGCTCCTACGAGCAGTACTTC
.	.	TRBV19	TRBJ2-3	CASSSRGADTQYF	TGTGCCAGTAGTAGTCGCGGTGCAGATACGCAGTATTTT
.	TRBD2	TRBV7-2	TRBJ2-5	CASSLSTSGYQETQYF	TGTGCCAGCAGCTTATCTACTAGCGGTTACCAAGAGACCCAGTACTTC
.	.	TRBV7-9	TRBJ2-7	CASSLGGGTYEQYF	TGTGCCAGCAGCTTAGGAGGAGGGACCTACGAGCAGTACTTC
.	TRBD1	TRBV2	TRBJ1-2	CASSLEETGGYGYTF	TGTGCCAGCAGTCTGGAAGAGACAGGGGGCTATGGCTACACCTTC
.	TRBD2	TRBV10-3	TRBJ2-4	CATRTSGGQGIQYF	TGTGCCACCAGGACTAGCGGGGGGCAGGGCATTCAGTACTTC
.	TRBD1	TRBV18	TRBJ2-3	CASSPSGQGSDTQYF	TGTGCCAGCTCACCCTCGGGACAGGGATCAGATACGCAGTATTTT
.	TRBD2	TRBV6-2/TRBV6-3	TRBJ2-7	CASSYRAELWLAGALSYEQYF	TGTGCCAGCAGTTATCGGGCGGAGCTTTGGCTAGCGGGGGCCCTATCCTACGAGCAGTACTTC
once	.	TRBV4-1	TRBJ2-3	CASSQNSGTPWGDTQYF	TGCGCCAGCAGCCAAAACTCCGGGACACCCTGGGGGGATACGCAGTATTTT
.	TRBD1	TRBV7-2	TRBJ1-5	CASSQTGGISQPQHF	TGTGCCAGCAGCCAGACAGGGGGGATATCTCAGCCCCAGCATTTT
.	TRBD1	TRBV28	TRBJ1-3	CASSLQGRNTIYF	TGTGCCAGCAGTCTACAGGGGAGAAACACCATATATTTT
.	TRBD1	TRBV6-6	TRBJ2-7	CASSFPDRGDNEQYF	TGTGCCAGCAGTTTCCCGGACAGGGGCGACAACGAGCAGTACTTC
.	.	TRBV19	TRBJ2-5	CASSDRTETQYF	TGTGCCAGTAGCGACAGGACAGAGACCCAGTACTTC
.	.	TRBV5-6	TRBJ1-2	CASRPTGTYGYTF	TGTGCCAGCAGACCTACAGGAACCTATGGCTACACCTTC
.	.	TRBV5-1	TRBJ1-4	CASSLNVRTRIGEKLFF	TGCGCCAGCAGCTTAAATGTTCGGACAAGGATTGGAGAAAAACTGTTTTTT
.	TRBD2	TRBV7-8	TRBJ2-1	CASSSGTRSNEQFF	TGTGCCAGCAGCTCCGGGACTAGGAGCAATGAGCAGTTCTTC
once	.	TRBV19	TRBJ2-2	CASSIAIEFNTGELFF	TGTGCCAGTAGTATAGCAATCGAGTTTAACACCGGGGAGCTGTTTTTT
.	TRBD1	TRBV10-3	TRBJ1-1	CAIGQANTEAFF	TGTGCCATCGGACAGGCGAACACTGAAGCTTTCTTT
.	.	TRBV19	TRBJ2-7	CASSIYVDRTTRSSTYEQYF	TGTGCCAGTAGTATATATGTTGACAGGACCACCCGATCATCAACCTACGAGCAGTACTTC
few	.	TRBV19	TRBJ2-7	CASSRGYRVRSYEQYF	TGTGCCAGTAGCCGAGGCTACAGGGTCAGGTCCTACGAGCAGTACTTC
.	TRBD2	TRBV4-2	TRBJ2-3	CASSQAAAGTDTQYF	TGTGCCAGCAGCCAAGCGGCAGCGGGGACAGATACGCAGTATTTT
.	.	TRBV7-6	TRBJ2-7	CASSVDGTRYFSSLSEQYF	TGTGCCAGCAGCGTCGACGGGACAAGGTATTTCTCCTCATTATCCGAGCAGTACTTC
.	.	TRBV21-1	TRBJ2-5	CASSKAPGPRETQYF	TGTGCCAGCAGCAAAGCGCCAGGGCCTCGGGAGACCCAGTACTTC
.	TRBD2	TRBV28	TRBJ2-7	CASNPGTTAYEQYF	TGTGCCAGCAACCCCGGGACTACCGCCTACGAGCAGTACTTC
.	TRBD2	TRBV5-4	TRBJ2-3	CASSLASGGAVDTQYF	TGTGCCAGCAGCTTGGCTAGCGGGGGGGCCGTAGATACGCAGTATTTT
once	TRBD1	TRBV14	TRBJ1-1	CASSQVGQGATGAFF	TGTGCCAGCAGCCAAGTGGGACAGGGCGCAACGGGGGCTTTCTTT
.	.	TRBV28	TRBJ2-3	CASTISTDTQYF	TGTGCCAGCACTATTAGCACAGATACGCAGTATTTT
few	TRBD1	TRBV28	TRBJ1-3	CASSQGQNRGNTIYF	TGTGCCAGCAGTCAGGGACAGAATCGAGGAAACACCATATATTTT
.	.	TRBV7-8	TRBJ2-7	CASSPRVGLLSYEQYF	TGTGCCAGCAGCCCGAGAGTCGGACTGCTTTCCTACGAGCAGTACTTC
.	TRBD1	TRBV4-3	TRBJ1-6	CASSRRQGVNSPLHF	TGCGCCAGCAGCCGGAGACAGGGAGTTAATTCACCCCTCCACTTT
.	.	TRBV7-2	TRBJ1-1	CASSLLAGRTEAFF	TGTGCCAGCAGCTTATTGGCAGGGAGGACTGAAGCTTTCTTT
.	.	TRBV5-6	TRBJ2-6	CASSLVVSSGANVLTF	TGTGCCAGCAGCTTGGTTGTCAGCTCTGGGGCCAACGTCCTGACTTTC
.	TRBD2	TRBV27	TRBJ2-7	CASSSRRLAGNYEQYF	TGTGCCAGCAGTTCAAGAAGACTAGCGGGGAACTACGAGCAGTACTTC
.	TRBD2	TRBV4-3	TRBJ2-5	CASSQDSGVMGETQYF	TGCGCCAGCAGCCAAGATAGCGGGGTCATGGGGGAGACCCAGTACTTC
many	TRBD1	TRBV19	TRBJ1-6	CASQGGRTGGSPLHF	TGTGCCAGCCAGGGAGGGCGGACAGGGGGGTCTCCCCTCCACTTT
.	TRBD2	TRBV4-1	TRBJ2-5	CASSQAGLAGAWETQYF	TGCGCCAGCAGCCAAGCCGGTCTAGCGGGGGCGTGGGAGACCCAGTACTTC
.	.	TRBV6-6	TRBJ1-2	CASSLIRTRGHGYTF	TGTGCCAGCAGCTTAATTCGGACACGCGGCCATGGCTACACCTTC
.	.	TRBV7-2	TRBJ1-3	CASSLVGPSSGNTIYF	TGTGCCAGCAGCTTAGTGGGGCCGAGCTCTGGAAACACCATATATTTT
.	TRBD1	TRBV29-1	TRBJ2-7	CSVYRGYEQYF	TGCAGCGTTTACAGGGGGTACGAGCAGTACTTC
.	.	TRBV2	TRBJ1-1	CASRVTYRTEAFF	TGTGCCAGCAGAGTGACATATAGGACTGAAGCTTTCTTT
few	TRBD1	TRBV5-5	TRBJ2-2	CASSLGPGQGAQTGELFF	TGTGCCAGCAGCTTGGGACCGGGACAGGGGGCACAGACCGGGGAGCTGTTTTTT